This T cell receptor (beta chain) is drawn from a study of OX40 agonist ivuxolimab in advanced cancers. Data came from immunoSEQ multiplex PCR; TCRdb stores just in-frame clones and leaves some out. Among more than 50,000 clones listed, roughly 83% were seen once. Trimming removed 7 bases at V and 7 bases at J, with 10 bases between. CDR1 MDHEN and CDR2 SYDVKM come from the germline V gene. The CDR3 loop spans 11 amino acids. The receptor was isolated from an adult with an advanced solid tumor such as melanoma, head and neck, liver or kidney cancer. This rearrangement joins TRBV28 to TRBJ1-1; a weak D match, TRBD1 (5 bases). Sequenced here: CD4+ or CD8+ T cells sorted from blood, sampled in a trial of the OX40 agonist ivuxolimab. The CDR3 sequence is CASKGFYEAFF. CDR3 DNA sequence: TGTGCCAGCAAGGGGTTCTATGAAGCTTTCTTT. Together with reference TRBV28 and TRBJ1-1, the CDR3 gives the full variable domain: DVKVTQSSRYLVKRTGEKVFLECVQDMDHENMFWYRQDPGLGLRLIYFSYDVKMKEKGDIPEGYSVSREKKERFSLILESASTNQTSMYLCASKGFYEAFFGQGTRLTVV.